The TCR beta chain under discussion was sequenced for a study of T-cell reconstitution after alpha-beta-depleted transplantation in children. Regarding the study as a whole: Several hundred expanded graft clones reportedly supplied alpha-beta T cells about two months after transplant. Newly generated T cells supplied most T-cell counts and diversity one year post-transplant. Recipient T cells and thymic progenitors that survived gave rise to the high TCRbeta diversity observed at day 60 in some patients.

Trimming removed 2 bases at V and 4 bases at J, with 20 bases between. Germline V lookup: CDR1 SGHVS, CDR2 FQNEAQ. The CDR3 consists of 17 residues. A TCRbeta library incorporating unique molecular identifiers was prepared. From the PCR reads, TCRdb called clonotypes with MiXCR, one entry per CDR3 protein. The sample lists 60,000 to 85,000 distinct CDR3 sequences; less than 20% were seen once. This clonotype occurred a few times. Antigen unknown. The V gene is TRBV7-8, the J gene TRBJ2-5, with D tentatively TRBD1 or TRBD2 (7 bases each). The TCR originated in a male patient between 2 and 9 years old who had a stem cell transplant for acute lymphoblastic leukemia, so the T cells may come from the graft donor. The input for sequencing was PBMCs, mostly from graft donor cells, taken 360 days after TCRalphabeta/CD19-depleted stem cell transplant. The DNA for the CDR3 is TGTGCCAGCAGCTTACGAAGCTCCAGGGGGGGTTCAGAGACCCAGTACTTC. Its protein product is CASSLRSSRGGSETQYF.